The 12 T cell receptor beta chains below were found in one sample sequenced in a study of T cells after somatic rescue of genetic block. Generated by immunoSEQ multiplex PCR, the TCRdb table keeps only in-frame clones and is missing some. The sample holds approximately 65,000 clones, around 90% seen once. Sequenced: peripheral blood mononuclear cells (PBMCs). Receptors were obtained from a middle-aged man.

The chain carries TRBV5-1 and TRBJ1-1, with D hard to call. The CDR3 totals 12 residues. Trimming took 0 bases from V and 7 from J, leaving 7 bases between them. Germline V gives CDR1 SGHRS, CDR2 YFSETQ. For the CDR3, the DNA is TGCGCCAGCAGCTTGGTAGGTGATGAAGCTTTCTTT. It specifies CASSLVGDEAFF. Using reference TRBV5-1 and TRBJ1-1 for the parts outside the CDR3, the full variable domain is KAGVTQTPRYLIKTRGQQVTLSCSPISGHRSVSWYQQTPGQGLQFLFEYFSETQRNKGNFPGRFSGRQFSNSRSEMNVSTLELGDSALYLCASSLVGDEAFFGQGTRLTVV.

J is TRBJ1-1 and V is TRBV19, with D hard to call. Deletions cut 1 base from V and 4 bases from J, with 13 bases between. This CDR3 spans 15 amino acids. The germline V gene has CDR1 LNHDA and CDR2 SQIVND (reference sequence). The CDR3 DNA sequence: TGTGCCAGTAGTATAGGGACCAACTTCGGCACTGAAGCTTTCTTT. Translated, it gives CASSIGTNFGTEAFF.

The gene calls are TRBV6-5 and TRBJ2-1; 10 positions agree with TRBD2. The germline V gene encodes CDR1 MNHEY and CDR2 SVGAGI. The junction had 3 bases not matched to a gene; V was cut back by 2 bases and J by 2 bases. The CDR3 consists of 16 residues. The CDR3 sequence: CASSYVTSGPYNEQFF. In nucleotides, the CDR3 is TGTGCCAGCAGTTACGTGACTAGCGGGCCCTACAATGAGCAGTTCTTC.

V gene TRBV7-9 combines with J gene TRBJ1-5; 8 positions match TRBD1. The CDR3 extends over 16 amino acids. Germline CDR1 is SEHNR and CDR2 is FQNEAQ (reference sequence). The CDR3 is CATGHNQTGENQPQHF. CDR3 nucleotides: TGTGCTACGGGACACAACCAGACAGGGGAAAATCAGCCCCAGCATTTT.

The chain has TRBV10-1 and TRBJ2-2, with TRBD2 identical over 10 bases. The CDR3 sequence is 14 residues long. CDR1 and CDR2 (germline): WNHNN, SYGVQD (reference sequence). Germline trimming cut 6 bases from V and 8 bases from J; bases unmatched to any gene: 6. The CDR3 DNA reads TGCGCCAGCAGGTCCGGGACTAGCGCAGGGGAGCTGTTTTTT. This sequence encodes CASRSGTSAGELFF.

In this sample, this clone turned up a few times. J is TRBJ2-5 and V is TRBV4-3; 8 nucleotides agree with TRBD2. Germline trimming cut 0 bases from V and 5 bases from J; bases unmatched to any gene: 8. Germline CDR1 reads LGHNA; CDR2 reads YSLEER. CDR3 size: 16 residues. The DNA for the CDR3 is TGCGCCAGCAGCCAAGAAGCCAGCGGGAGATACGAGACCCAGTACTTC. It codes for CASSQEASGRYETQYF.

The V gene is TRBV6-5, the J gene TRBJ2-7; TRBD2 agrees at 14 bases. The V gene end was trimmed by 7 bases and the J gene end by 6 bases; junction bases not matched to a gene: 5. The CDR3 has 14 amino acids. The germline V gene encodes CDR1 MNHEY and CDR2 SVGAGI. CDR3 amino acids: CASKGLAGASEQYF. As DNA, the CDR3 is TGTGCCAGCAAGGGACTAGCGGGAGCGAGCGAGCAGTACTTC.

The chain uses TRBV29-1 and TRBJ1-2; D may be TRBD1 (5 bases). V was trimmed by 4 bases and J by 7 bases, leaving 19 bases between them. From germline, CDR1 is SQVTM and CDR2 ANQGSEA. The CDR3 spans 14 residues. The CDR3 DNA reads as TGCAGCGTTGTCTACGGGACCCCCGTTAGTGGCTACACCTTC. Translated, it gives CSVVYGTPVSGYTF.

CDR3 in amino acids: CASSYSRTEAFF. The CDR3 DNA sequence: TGTGCCAGCAGTTACTCCCGGACTGAAGCTTTCTTT. The chain combines TRBV6-6 with TRBJ1-1; D unresolved. Germline values: CDR1 MNHNY, CDR2 SVGAGI (reference sequence). Deletions cut 0 bases from V and 5 bases from J, with 4 bases between. The CDR3 extends over 12 amino acids.

The V gene is TRBV2, the J gene TRBJ2-2; 9 bases fit TRBD1. CDR1 is SNHLY, CDR2 FYNNEI, per germline. This CDR3 comprises 13 residues. Losses at the gene ends were 8 bases for V and 5 bases for J; bases not matched to a gene: 3. CDR3 in amino acids: CASRTGETGELFF. The CDR3 coding sequence is TGTGCCAGCCGGACAGGGGAAACCGGGGAGCTGTTTTTT.

Written as DNA, the CDR3 is TGTGCCAGCAGTTACGGGACAGTTGGGACCCAGTACTTC. This encodes CASSYGTVGTQYF. The chain is built from TRBV6-5 and TRBJ2-5; 7 nucleotides agree with TRBD1. Germline V gives CDR1 MNHEY, CDR2 SVGAGI. This CDR3 spans 13 amino acids. The J segment lost 7 bases and the V segment lost 2 bases, leaving 4 bases of the junction unmatched.

This sequence joins TRBV11-1 and TRBJ2-2; 14 bases fit TRBD2. The junction had 9 bases not matched to a gene; V was cut back by 4 bases and J by 5 bases. Looked up from germline, CDR1 is SGHAT and CDR2 is FQDESV (reference sequence). This CDR3 contains 18 residues. The CDR3: CASSSRTSGGRGTGELFF. In nucleotides, the CDR3 is TGTGCCAGCAGCTCACGGACTAGCGGGGGGCGAGGGACCGGGGAGCTGTTTTTT.